The next 18 T cell receptor beta chains were all read from a single sample in a study of regulatory T cells in long-lasting Graves disease. Time point in this sample: newly diagnosed GD, antithyroid drugs for less than 3 months. Scientists built the TCR library using RNA that was extracted from PBMCs. HTBI primers from iRepertoire and Arm-PCR of CDR3 regions yielded the TCR beta libraries. TCRdb fed the multiplex PCR reads into MiXCR, producing one record per CDR3 protein. Seen here are about 620,000 distinct CDR3 sequences, around 15% observed once, and the top ten hold around 18%. These data also featured in a second study, about T cells in Graves' hyperthyroidism and ophthalmopathy.

This specimen consisted of peripheral blood mononuclear cells (PBMCs), obtained at new diagnosis, from a patient treated with antithyroid drugs. These receptors were taken from a woman aged 25 to 45 with Graves disease.

This clonotype showed up just a few times. The chain employs TRBV20-1 and TRBJ2-2; 9 positions match TRBD2. The length of the CDR3 is 15 residues. CDR1 DFQATT and CDR2 SNEGSKA come from the germline V gene (reference sequence). The V segment lost 5 bases and the J segment 1 base; nucleotides outside the gene matches: 5. For the CDR3, the DNA is TGCAGTGCTTATCTAGCGGGGAAGAACACCGGGGAGCTGTTTTTT. This translates into CSAYLAGKNTGELFF.

The CDR3 DNA follows: TGCGCCAGCAGCTTGCTGCCCGGTAGCAATCAGCCCCAGCATTTT. This codes for CASSLLPGSNQPQHF. The V call is TRBV5-1, the J call TRBJ1-5, with D unclear. Deletions cut 1 base from V and 0 bases from J, with 8 bases between. The CDR3 has 15 amino acids. CDR1 SGHRS and CDR2 YFSETQ come from the germline V gene.

The chain has TRBV5-1 and TRBJ2-7; D remains unclear. Germline-derived CDR1 and CDR2 are SGHRS and YFSETQ. This CDR3 contains 15 residues. V shed 7 bases and J shed 3 bases, with 20 bases lying between them. The CDR3 coding sequence is TGCGCCAGCCGGACCTCAAACTCTGTCAACTACGAGCAGTACTTC. It is translated as CASRTSNSVNYEQYF.

The genes are TRBV7-9 and TRBJ2-6; D call uncertain. The CDR3 spans 14 residues. Germline assignment: CDR1 SEHNR and CDR2 FQNEAQ (reference sequence). V was clipped by 5 bases and J by 2 bases, with 7 bases between them. The CDR3 DNA reads as TGTGCCAGCAGCCCAGTTACTGGGGCCAACGTCCTGACTTTC. This sequence encodes CASSPVTGANVLTF.

This clonotype was seen ten or more times. J is TRBJ2-7 and V is TRBV12-3 or TRBV12-4; unclear D gene. Between the trimmed V and J ends, which lost 1 base and 0 bases, there was a span of 7 bases. The CDR3 spans 14 residues. The DNA of the CDR3 is TGTGCCAGCAGTTTAGGGATTTTCTCCTACGAGCAGTACTTC. Amino acid sequence: CASSLGIFSYEQYF.

This clonotype was counted ten times or more. The V call is TRBV2, the J call TRBJ2-1; D tentatively reads TRBD1 or TRBD2 (6 bases each). The CDR3 length is 15 residues. CDR1 and CDR2 from the germline V gene are SNHLY and FYNNEI. Trimming left V 6 bases short and J 15 bases short, with 27 bases between. Written as DNA, the CDR3 is TGTGCCAGCAGAGAGGGGGGAGACACAATTCTGGTTTGGTTCTTC. It is translated as CASREGGDTILVWFF.

This clonotype has at least ten counts. The chain couples TRBV30 to TRBJ1-5, with 8 nucleotides matching TRBD1. This CDR3 spans 14 amino acids. V was clipped by 2 bases and J by 6 bases; unmatched bases: 6. Per the germline V gene, CDR1 is GTSNPN and CDR2 is SVGIG (reference sequence). The CDR3 DNA follows: TGTGCCTGGAGTTCAGGGGGCCAGGGTCAGCCCCAGCATTTT. Amino acids: CAWSSGGQGQPQHF. Complete variable domain (other parts from reference TRBV30 and TRBJ1-5): SQTIHQWPATLVQPVGSPLSLECTVEGTSNPNLYWYRQAAGRGLQLLFYSVGIGQISSEVPQNLSASRPQDRQFILSSKKLLLSDSGFYLCAWSSGGQGQPQHFGDGTRLSIL.

This clonotype has ten or more counts. An end of the junction does not agree with germline; a read error may underlie this. The CDR3 is CASSPGLAGGTGELFF. The CDR3 coding sequence is TGTGCTAGCAGCCCCGGACTAGCGGGAGGCACCGGGGAGCTGTTTTTT. V usage is TRBV7-7 and J usage is TRBJ2-2; the match to TRBD2 covers 14 bases. The CDR3 totals 16 residues. CDR1 is SSHAT and CDR2 is FNYEAQ in the germline V gene (reference sequence).

This clonotype was picked up many times. The genes are TRBV2 and TRBJ1-1; D unclear. Germline lookup yields CDR1 SNHLY and CDR2 FYNNEI. This CDR3 has 12 amino acids. Deletions cut 11 bases from V and 0 bases from J, with 10 bases between. CDR3 nucleotide sequence: TGTGCCGGATTGACAATGAACACTGAAGCTTTCTTT. It is translated as CAGLTMNTEAFF. The variable domain in full, completed from reference TRBV2 and TRBJ1-1, reads EPEVTQTPSHQVTQMGQEVILRCVPISNHLYFYWYRQILGQKVEFLVSFYNNEISEKSEIFDDQFSVERPDGSNFTLKIRSTKLEDSAMYFCAGLTMNTEAFFGQGTRLTVV.

This clonotype was observed many times. The chain carries TRBV15 and TRBJ1-5, with 7 bases identical to TRBD1. The CDR3 covers 13 residues. Per the germline V gene, CDR1 is LNHNV and CDR2 is YYDKDF (reference sequence). The junction had 7 bases not matched to a gene; V was cut back by 1 base and J by 13 bases. The CDR3, as DNA: TGTGCCACCAGCAGAGCCCCTGGGGACAGTCAGCATTTT. This encodes CATSRAPGDSQHF. Combining the CDR3 with reference TRBV15 and TRBJ1-5 gives the whole variable domain DAMVIQNPRYQVTQFGKPVTLSCSQTLNHNVMYWYQQKSSQAPKLLFHYYDKDFNNEADTPDNFQSRRPNTSFCFLDIRSPGLGDTAMYLCATSRAPGDSQHFGDGTRLSIL.

This clonotype was detected ten times or more. The rearrangement links TRBV7-2 to TRBJ2-5; 15 positions agree with TRBD2. The V gene end was trimmed by 8 bases and the J gene end by 9 bases; junction bases not matched to a gene: 7. The CDR3 extends over 14 amino acids. From germline, CDR1 is SGHTA and CDR2 FQGNSA. The CDR3 is CASVGTSGGFAQYF. CDR3 DNA sequence: TGTGCCAGCGTCGGGACTAGCGGGGGGTTTGCCCAGTACTTC. Filled out from reference TRBV7-2 and TRBJ2-5, the complete variable domain reads GAGVSQSPSNKVTEKGKDVELRCDPISGHTALYWYRQSLGQGLEFLIYFQGNSAPDKSGLPSDRFSAERTGGSVSTLTIQRTQQEDSAVYLCASVGTSGGFAQYFGPGTRLLVL.

The chain is built from TRBV4-1 and TRBJ1-5; 7 nucleotides line up with TRBD1. Germline V CDR1 and CDR2: MGHRA, YSYEKL. V lost 3 bases and J lost 4; bases outside the gene matches: 6. The CDR3 is made up of 15 amino acids. The CDR3 nucleotides are TGCGCCAGCAGCCAGGCAGGGACAGAGAATCAGCCCCAGCATTTT. Translation: CASSQAGTENQPQHF.

The sample holds many counts of this clonotype. The rearrangement uses TRBV2 and TRBJ2-7; D remains ambiguous. The V end was cut by 9 bases, the J end by 1 base, with 10 bases between. The length of the CDR3 is 12 residues. Germline CDR1 and CDR2: SNHLY and FYNNEI. The CDR3 spells CASAPLSYEQYF. CDR3 DNA sequence: TGTGCCAGTGCACCCCTTTCCTACGAGCAGTACTTC.

This chain links TRBV6-6 with TRBJ1-3, with 8 nucleotides matching TRBD1. This CDR3 spans 16 amino acids. Per the germline V gene, CDR1 is MNHNY and CDR2 is SVGAGI (reference sequence). The trim removed 0 bases at V and 3 bases at J, leaving 4 bases unmatched. The CDR3 region is CASSYSQGAGGNTIYF. Here the CDR3 DNA reads TGTGCCAGCAGTTACTCGCAGGGGGCAGGTGGAAACACCATATATTTT.

This clonotype was picked up a small number of times. Being one base from a much bigger clone, this may be a read error. The chain combines TRBV29-1 with TRBJ2-3, with D possibly being TRBD1 (5 bases). The germline V gene has CDR1 SQVTM and CDR2 ANQGSEA. The length of the CDR3 is 13 residues. Here the CDR3 reads CSVEPRRADMQYF. The CDR3 DNA sequence: TGCAGCGTTGAACCCCGCAGGGCAGATATGCAGTATTTT.

In its sample, this clonotype was seen many times. The chain has TRBV5-1 and TRBJ1-1; the D gene is possibly TRBD1 (6 bases). Germline CDR1 reads SGHRS; CDR2 reads YFSETQ. Trimming cost V 2 bases and J 0 bases, with 11 bases left between them. The CDR3 has 15 amino acids. This CDR3 reads CASSLQGGVNTEAFF. The CDR3 DNA sequence: TGCGCCAGCAGCTTACAGGGCGGGGTGAACACTGAAGCTTTCTTT.

V is TRBV7-9 and J is TRBJ2-7; TRBD2 matches at 8 bases. The V and J ends lost 2 bases and 7 bases, in that order; junction bases with no gene match: 13. This CDR3 has 16 residues. Germline lookup yields CDR1 SEHNR and CDR2 FQNEAQ (reference sequence). CDR3 in amino acids: CASSLSSGRPFGEQYF. CDR3 bases: TGTGCCAGCAGCTTATCTAGCGGGCGACCTTTTGGGGAGCAGTACTTC.

CDR3 sequence (DNA): TGCGCCAGCAGCGTCGGGGGCCTTAGCAATCAGCCCCAGCATTTT. Protein product: CASSVGGLSNQPQHF. The V and J genes are TRBV5-1 and TRBJ1-5, with a possible D match to TRBD1 (6 bases). The CDR3 extends over 15 amino acids. Trimming cost V 4 bases and J 0 bases, with 11 bases left between them. Germline-derived CDR1 and CDR2 are SGHRS and YFSETQ.